Below are 28 T cell receptor beta chains sequenced from a single sample in a study of metastatic and nonmetastatic thyroid tumors. Not a single patient had been given any form of treatment at any point before undergoing thyroid surgery. TCRdb re-clonotyped the PCR reads through MiXCR. This sample has 45,000 to 65,000 clones, with about 20% found just once. Sample: blood. These TCRs come from a female donor with papillary thyroid cancer or a benign thyroid nodule (not recorded which). Some clones in this sample may be carry-over from other donors' samples.

This clone was detected ten times or more. The chain is built from TRBV20-1 and TRBJ2-3; no reliable D call. The CDR3 covers 14 residues. V was cut by 5 bases and J by 7 bases, with 19 bases left in between. Germline V gives CDR1 DFQATT, CDR2 SNEGSKA (reference sequence). Written as DNA, the CDR3 is TGCAGTGCTCCCCCAAGTGGCGGCTCCCATACGCAGTATTTT. This encodes CSAPPSGGSHTQYF.

Comment on this clone: An end of the junction does not agree with germline; a read error may underlie this. This chain links TRBV3-1 with TRBJ2-7; D gene uncertain. The CDR3 is 15 amino acids. Per the germline V gene, CDR1 is LGHDT and CDR2 is YNNKEL (reference sequence). The DNA of the CDR3 is TGTGCCAGCAGCCAGCCAGGCCTCGGAAACTACGGGCAGTACTTC. Translating it yields CASSQPGLGNYGQYF.

The chain couples TRBV20-1 to TRBJ2-1; D assignment may be TRBD1 or TRBD2 (5 bases each). The CDR3 is 15 residues long. Trimming stripped 4 bases from V and 0 bases from J, with 13 bases between. The germline V gene encodes CDR1 DFQATT and CDR2 SNEGSKA (reference sequence). CDR3 residues: CSAKWGKSSYNEQFF. The CDR3 DNA reads TGCAGTGCTAAGTGGGGGAAGAGCTCCTACAATGAGCAGTTCTTC.

This clone was recorded a few times. This chain connects TRBV6-1 to TRBJ1-2; possible D gene TRBD1, 6 bases. V was shortened by 4 bases and J by 5 bases, with 14 bases between the two germline ends. CDR1 MNHNS and CDR2 SASEGT come from the germline V gene. The CDR3 has 14 residues. The CDR3 DNA is TGTGCCAGCAGTGCAATGACAGGTTCTTATGGCTACACCTTC. Protein: CASSAMTGSYGYTF.

Many counts were recorded for this clone. The chain uses TRBV3-1 and TRBJ2-7; D not resolved. V was clipped by 0 bases and J by 12 bases, with 15 bases between them. The CDR3 is made up of 13 amino acids. Germline CDR1 reads LGHDT; CDR2 reads YNNKEL (reference sequence). The CDR3 DNA is TGTGCCAGCAGCCAAGATTCGGCCGACAAGGGGTACTTC. Translating gives CASSQDSADKGYF.

Concerning this clone itself: Possible read error: a much larger clone is one base away. CDR3: CSVAVKDTQYF. The CDR3 DNA follows: TGCAGCGTTGCCGTGAAGGATACGCAGTATTTT. The chain combines TRBV29-1 with TRBJ2-3, with D uncertain. The CDR3 spans 11 residues. Germline CDR1 and CDR2: SQVTM and ANQGSEA. The V end was cut by 4 bases, the J end by 6 bases, with 8 bases between.

This clone was seen only once. The rearrangement uses TRBV7-9 and TRBJ1-5; D perhaps matches TRBD1 (5 bases). The CDR3 loop spans 15 amino acids. Germline V lookup: CDR1 SEHNR, CDR2 FQNEAQ (reference sequence). V lost 8 bases and J 5 bases, leaving 19 bases between the germline ends. CDR3 bases: TGTGCCAGCCGGGGGGTCATCTCGGGGTATCAGCCCCAGCATTTT. Its translation is CASRGVISGYQPQHF.

This clone was recorded a few times. The genes are TRBV24-1 and TRBJ2-1, with TRBD2 matching over 11 bases. The CDR3 sequence is 16 residues long. Germline V CDR1 and CDR2: KGHDR, SFDVKD. V gave up 0 bases and J gave up 7 bases; unmatched junction bases: 4. CDR3 in amino acids: CATSDLRASGRNEQFF. The CDR3 nucleotides read TGTGCCACCAGTGATTTGCGGGCTAGCGGGAGGAATGAGCAGTTCTTC.

V and J are TRBV5-6 and TRBJ2-2; tentatively, D is TRBD1 (6 bases). This CDR3 contains 16 residues. The ends were cut back, 0 bases at V and 4 bases at J, with 13 bases in the middle. Germline V gives CDR1 SGHDT, CDR2 YYEEEE. The CDR3 loop is CASSLARGWSTGELFF. The CDR3 DNA reads as TGTGCCAGCAGCTTGGCCAGGGGTTGGAGCACCGGGGAGCTGTTTTTT.

The chain recombines TRBV20-1 with TRBJ2-1, with no clear D. CDR3 length: 15 amino acids. Germline lookup yields CDR1 DFQATT and CDR2 SNEGSKA (reference sequence). The V end lost 3 bases, the J end lost 0 bases, and 12 bases lay between the germline ends. The CDR3 is CSARRSQSSYNEQFF. The CDR3 bases are TGCAGTGCTAGGAGGAGCCAGAGCTCCTACAATGAGCAGTTCTTC.

This clone was counted many times. The genes are TRBV7-2 and TRBJ1-1, with D possibly TRBD1 on 6 matching bases. CDR3 length equals 13 residues. CDR1 SGHTA and CDR2 FQGNSA come from the germline V gene. V gave up 7 bases and J gave up 0 bases, with 9 bases separating them. For the CDR3, the DNA is TGTGCCAGCAAGGACAGCCTGAACACTGAAGCTTTCTTT. Amino acid sequence: CASKDSLNTEAFF.

This clone was found many times. This chain links TRBV29-1 with TRBJ2-7; TRBD1 aligns across 10 bases. The length of the CDR3 is 13 residues. With 5 bases clipped from V and 3 bases from J, the junction kept 4 bases outside the gene matches. Per the germline V gene, CDR1 is SQVTM and CDR2 is ANQGSEA. CDR3 in amino acids: CSVTGTGDYEQYF. In nucleotides, the CDR3 is TGCAGCGTTACCGGGACAGGGGACTACGAGCAGTACTTC.

This clone has ten or more counts. As DNA, the CDR3 is TGTGCCACCAGTGACCCCGGACTAGCGGGAGCTAGCACCGGGGAGCTGTTTTTT. The encoded protein is CATSDPGLAGASTGELFF. The chain joins TRBV24-1 to TRBJ2-2; 13 bases are a match to TRBD2. There are 18 residues in the CDR3. Germline trimming cut 4 bases from V and 4 bases from J; bases unmatched to any gene: 8. Germline V gene sequence: CDR1 KGHDR, CDR2 SFDVKD.

This clone was detected ten times or more. The CDR3 loop is CASSVFSGGYEQYF. CDR3 nucleotides: TGTGCCAGCAGTGTGTTTAGCGGGGGATACGAGCAGTACTTC. J is TRBJ2-7 and V is TRBV6-1, with 9 bases aligning to TRBD2. The CDR3 is 14 amino acids. Germline CDR1 MNHNS, CDR2 SASEGT. After removal of 4 bases from V and 4 bases from J, the junction contained 5 bases not matched to a gene.

This clone was observed many times. The chain combines TRBV6-6 with TRBJ1-2, with no clear D. The V end lost 2 bases, the J end lost 0 bases, and 7 bases lay between the germline ends. Germline loops: CDR1 MNHNY, CDR2 SVGAGI (reference sequence). The CDR3 runs 14 residues. For the CDR3, the DNA is TGTGCCAGCAGTTACGGTGGGGCTAACTATGGCTACACCTTC. This encodes CASSYGGANYGYTF.

As to this clone: At one of its ends the junction is not consistent with the germline gene, which may arise from a read error. This chain uses TRBV6-1 with TRBJ1-2; weak D call: TRBD1 (5 bases). The CDR3 runs 12 residues. The germline gives CDR1 MNHNS, CDR2 SASEGT. As DNA, the CDR3 is TGTCCCAGCGAGGGGATAAACTATGGCTACACCTTC. This codes for CPSEGINYGYTF.

Ten or more counts support this clone. CDR3 sequence reads: CATSEGTTNEKLFF. CDR3 nucleotide sequence: TGTGCCACCAGTGAGGGGACTACTAATGAAAAACTGTTTTTT. The J gene is TRBJ1-4, the V gene TRBV24-1; TRBD1 is a possible D gene (5 bases). V was trimmed by 4 bases and J by 2 bases, leaving 7 bases between them. CDR1 KGHDR and CDR2 SFDVKD come from the germline V gene. The CDR3 covers 14 residues.

This clone was detected many times. The V gene is TRBV11-2, the J gene TRBJ2-1, with a weak D call TRBD1 (6 bases). The CDR3 extends over 15 amino acids. The V gene lost 4 bases and the J gene lost 9 bases, with 19 bases spanning the gap. The germline CDR1 and CDR2 sequences are SGHAT and FQNNGV. The CDR3 sequence is CASSSGPRQVTEQFF. DNA of the CDR3: TGTGCCAGCAGCTCCGGCCCCCGACAGGTTACTGAGCAGTTCTTC.

The V gene is TRBV20-1, the J gene TRBJ1-1; no firm D call. Germline assignment: CDR1 DFQATT and CDR2 SNEGSKA (reference sequence). This CDR3 region has 11 residues. V was cut by 5 bases and J by 1 base, with 5 bases left in between. The CDR3 nucleotides are TGCAGTGCTCTCAGGAACACTGAAGCTTTCTTT. Encoded protein: CSALRNTEAFF.

About this clone itself: Given a much more abundant clone one base away, this may be a read error. CDR3 sequence reads: CASTRDYSPQGEQYF. CDR3 in DNA: TGTGCCAGCACAAGGGACTATAGCCCCCAGGGCGAGCAGTACTTC. The chain recombines TRBV9 with TRBJ2-7, with 7 bases that match TRBD2. With V trimmed by 6 bases and J by 6 bases, 15 bases remained unmatched. The germline CDR1 and CDR2 sequences are SGDLS and YYNGEE. There are 15 residues in the CDR3.

This clone was counted ten times or more. This sample also contains other DNA sequences that code for the same CDR3. The V call is TRBV5-6, the J call TRBJ2-7; 13 bases fit TRBD2. Trimming cost V 3 bases and J 4 bases; bases outside gene matches: 10. This CDR3 has 17 amino acids. CDR1 and CDR2 from the germline V gene are SGHDT and YYEEEE. The CDR3 sequence: CASSSLAGGPLGYEQYF. The CDR3 DNA reads as TGTGCCAGCAGCTCACTAGCGGGAGGGCCCCTAGGGTACGAGCAGTACTTC.

This clone was counted many times. A much bigger clone sits one base away, suggesting this may be a read error. The chain employs TRBV6-1 and TRBJ2-7; TRBD1 agrees at 8 bases. The CDR3 sequence is 14 residues long. The J segment lost 7 bases and the V segment lost 7 bases, leaving 12 bases of the junction unmatched. The V gene's germline CDR1 is MNHNS and CDR2 SASEGT. This chain's CDR3 is CASIPDRARKEQYF. DNA for the CDR3: TGTGCCAGCATCCCGGACAGGGCTAGGAAGGAGCAGTACTTC.

This clone was counted ten times or more. This sequence joins TRBV28 and TRBJ2-1; 8 bases match TRBD2. V shed 6 bases and J 9 bases; nucleotides not matched to a gene: 10. The V gene's germline CDR1 is MDHEN and CDR2 SYDVKM. The CDR3 spans 14 residues. The CDR3 bases are TGTGCCAGCAGCCGAAGGAGCGGGAGTAGTGAGCAGTTCTTC. Translation gives CASSRRSGSSEQFF.

As DNA, the CDR3 is TGTGCCTGGAGTCTCATAGCCGACTCCTACGAGCAGTACTTC. This translates into CAWSLIADSYEQYF. The chain recombines TRBV30 with TRBJ2-7; no clear D gene. CDR1 GTSNPN and CDR2 SVGIG come from the germline V gene (reference sequence). CDR3 length: 14 residues. Trimming took 2 bases from V and 0 from J, leaving 11 bases between them.

Many counts were recorded for this clone. The chain joins TRBV3-1 to TRBJ1-3; no firm D call. CDR3 length: 15 residues. CDR1 and CDR2 (germline): LGHDT, YNNKEL (reference sequence). The germline V and J ends were trimmed by 5 bases and 2 bases, with 13 bases remaining between them. The CDR3 DNA sequence: TGTGCCAGCAGCACTTTTCTGGGCCCTGGAAACACCATATATTTT. Translation gives CASSTFLGPGNTIYF.

Concerning this clone: With a much larger clone just one base away, this may be a read error. This sample includes further DNA sequences coding for the same CDR3. The chain combines TRBV20-1 with TRBJ2-7, with 9 bases matching TRBD2. The CDR3 is 13 amino acids. The germline V gene has CDR1 DFQATT and CDR2 SNEGSKA (reference sequence). The CDR3 DNA reads TGCAGTGTCCCGACTAGCGGCTCCTACGAACAGTACTTC. It encodes CSVPTSGSYEQYF.

This chain uses TRBV5-1 with TRBJ2-7; a possible D gene is TRBD1 (6 bases). V gave up 5 bases and J gave up 7 bases, with 22 bases separating them. The CDR3 contains 15 residues. Germline-derived CDR1 and CDR2 are SGHRS and YFSETQ. In DNA, the CDR3 is TGCGCCAGCAGTCCATACAGGCCAGAAGGGGGTGAGCAGTACTTC. Its protein is CASSPYRPEGGEQYF.

This clone was counted a few times. A much bigger clone sits one base away, suggesting this may be a read error. The rearrangement uses TRBV29-1 and TRBJ1-2, with a tentative D call TRBD1 (5 bases). The CDR3 covers 14 residues. V gave up 8 bases and J gave up 5 bases, with 21 bases separating them. Looked up from germline, CDR1 is SQVTM and CDR2 is ANQGSEA. The CDR3 DNA reads as TGCAGCTCTCGGGACCCCAGAACGAGATATGGCTACACCTTC. Protein: CSSRDPRTRYGYTF.